This entry lists 25 T cell receptor beta chains sequenced from one sample in a study of T cell changes during pregnancy in multiple sclerosis. Clones were sequenced by immunoSEQ multiplex PCR, and TCRdb holds only the in-frame ones, with some missing. This sample has approximately 52,000 clones, with just over 85% found just once. The sample in question was CD4+ T cells from peripheral blood mononuclear cells, obtained in the second trimester of pregnancy. All receptors derive from a female donor with multiple sclerosis, enrolled in a pregnancy study.

V and J are TRBV2 and TRBJ1-5; a weak D match, TRBD1 (6 bases). Trimming took off 6 bases at V and 3 bases at J, with 12 bases between the two ends. Germline-derived CDR1 and CDR2 are SNHLY and FYNNEI. CDR3 length: 14 residues. The CDR3 DNA follows: TGTGCCAGCAGGGAGAACAGGGACAATCAGCCCCAGCATTTT. Amino acids: CASRENRDNQPQHF.

The chain carries TRBV5-4 and TRBJ2-5; 8 bases are a match to TRBD2. The CDR3 covers 15 residues. The V gene's germline CDR1 is SGHNT and CDR2 YYREEE (reference sequence). Trimming removed 1 base from V and 2 bases from J; junction bases left unmatched: 4. The CDR3, as DNA: TGTGCCAGCAGCTTGACGGGAGGGCCTCAAGAGACCCAGTACTTC. Translated: CASSLTGGPQETQYF. The full variable domain, rest sourced from reference TRBV5-4 and TRBJ2-5, is ETGVTQSPTHLIKTRGQQVTLRCSSQSGHNTVSWYQQALGQGPQFIFQYYREEENGRGNFPPRFSGLQFPNYSSELNVNALELDDSALYLCASSLTGGPQETQYFGPGTRLLVL.

The chain uses TRBV10-1 and TRBJ2-6; possible D gene TRBD1, 6 bases. Germline loops: CDR1 WNHNN, CDR2 SYGVQD (reference sequence). Between the trimmed V and J ends, which lost 5 bases and 4 bases, there was a span of 12 bases. CDR3 size: 15 residues. The CDR3 coding sequence is TGCGCCAGCAGTCCCGCCCAGGGGGGGGCCAACGTCCTGACTTTC. Its translation: CASSPAQGGANVLTF.

The chain employs TRBV19 and TRBJ1-2; the match to TRBD1 covers 7 bases. V dropped 3 bases and J dropped 5; count of bases not matched to a gene: 9. CDR1 is LNHDA and CDR2 is SQIVND in the germline V gene (reference sequence). The CDR3 runs 15 residues. As DNA, the CDR3 is TGTGCCAGTAGTATCCGACAGGGAACGGGGTATGGCTACACCTTC. It is translated as CASSIRQGTGYGYTF.

This clone was seen more than once but under ten times. The chain links TRBV12-5 to TRBJ1-5, with D possibly TRBD1 on 5 matching bases. Germline values: CDR1 LGHNT, CDR2 FRNRAP. The germline V and J ends were trimmed by 6 bases and 0 bases, with 15 bases remaining between them. This CDR3 comprises 16 residues. The CDR3 DNA is TGTGCTAGTGGCCTTGCTCAGGGATATAGCAATCAGCCCCAGCATTTT. Its translation is CASGLAQGYSNQPQHF.

This clone was picked up one time. The J gene is TRBJ2-7, the V gene TRBV5-1, with 10 bases fitting TRBD2. Germline V lookup: CDR1 SGHRS, CDR2 YFSETQ. V lost 4 bases, J lost 3 bases, and 7 bases stayed unmatched. CDR3 length equals 15 residues. The CDR3 is CASSPGAGGLYEQYF. CDR3 bases: TGCGCCAGCAGCCCCGGAGCGGGAGGGCTCTACGAGCAGTACTTC.

The chain carries TRBV4-2 and TRBJ1-2; D gene ambiguous. The CDR3 is 16 residues long. Germline loops: CDR1 LGHNA, CDR2 YNFKEQ. Between the trimmed V and J ends, which lost 1 base and 5 bases, there was a span of 17 bases. The CDR3 region has the DNA TGTGCCAGCAGCCAAGCTTTCCGACCCCCCGGGTATGGCTACACCTTC. This gives the protein CASSQAFRPPGYGYTF.

V is TRBV5-5 and J is TRBJ1-1, with D uncertain. The V gene lost 1 base and the J gene lost 6 bases, with 7 bases spanning the gap. The V gene's germline CDR1 is SGHKS and CDR2 YYEKEE (reference sequence). This CDR3 has 12 amino acids. The CDR3 loop reads CASSLREAEAFF. DNA for the CDR3: TGTGCCAGCAGCTTGCGCGAGGCTGAAGCTTTCTTT.

This chain joins TRBV25-1 and TRBJ1-4; perhaps TRBD1 as D (5 bases). Germline-derived CDR1 and CDR2 are MGHDK and SYGVNS. The CDR3 contains 15 residues. The ends were cut back, 5 bases at V and 5 bases at J, with 15 bases in the middle. This chain's CDR3 is CASSRSGRKNEKLFF. The CDR3 bases are TGTGCCAGCAGTAGGTCAGGGCGTAAAAATGAAAAACTGTTTTTT. Based on the CDR3 plus reference TRBV25-1 and TRBJ1-4, the full variable domain is EADIYQTPRYLVIGTGKKITLECSQTMGHDKMYWYQQDPGMELHLIHYSYGVNSTEKGDLSSESTVSRIRTEHFPLTLESARPSHTSQYLCASSRSGRKNEKLFFGSGTQLSVL.

The DNA for the CDR3 is TGTGCCAGCAGCTTGTATGCTAGCGGATTGTACGAGCAGTACTTC. As protein: CASSLYASGLYEQYF. The V and J genes are TRBV5-5 and TRBJ2-7; 7 nucleotides align to TRBD2. The CDR3 is 15 amino acids. Trimming removed 1 base from V and 4 bases from J; junction bases left unmatched: 8. The germline V gene encodes CDR1 SGHKS and CDR2 YYEKEE (reference sequence).

The chain carries TRBV27 and TRBJ2-7; 11 positions agree with TRBD1. V lost 6 bases and J lost 7; bases outside the gene matches: 8. CDR3 size: 14 residues. CDR1 and CDR2 (germline): MNHEY, SMNVEV (reference sequence). Here the CDR3 DNA reads TGTGCCAGCAGCAGGGACAGGGGGTCGGTAGAGCAGTACTTC. Translation: CASSRDRGSVEQYF.

This sequence joins TRBV10-1 and TRBJ2-1; 13 bases fit TRBD2. The CDR3 covers 15 residues. Losses at the gene ends were 2 bases for V and 8 bases for J; bases not matched to a gene: 3. Germline lookup yields CDR1 WNHNN and CDR2 SYGVQD (reference sequence). CDR3: CASSEILAGGYEQFF. CDR3 sequence (DNA): TGCGCCAGCAGTGAGATACTAGCGGGAGGGTATGAGCAGTTCTTC.

V is TRBV5-4 and J is TRBJ2-1, with TRBD2 identical over 14 bases. Trimming at V came to 4 bases and at J to 5 bases, leaving 8 bases not matched to a gene. Germline V lookup: CDR1 SGHNT, CDR2 YYREEE (reference sequence). This CDR3 has 17 amino acids. CDR3 region: CASSPGLAGAPHNEQFF. As DNA, the CDR3 is TGTGCCAGCAGCCCGGGACTAGCGGGAGCCCCCCACAATGAGCAGTTCTTC.

The chain employs TRBV6-6 and TRBJ2-1; weak D call: TRBD2 (5 bases). This CDR3 region has 15 residues. Trimming removed 4 bases from V and 2 bases from J, with 12 bases in between. Germline assignment: CDR1 MNHNY and CDR2 SVGAGI (reference sequence). This chain's CDR3 is CASSSSGAAYNEQFF. For the CDR3, the DNA is TGTGCCAGCAGTTCGTCTGGAGCGGCCTACAATGAGCAGTTCTTC.

This chain connects TRBV30 to TRBJ2-7; no clear D gene. This CDR3 is built from 16 residues. Germline assignment: CDR1 GTSNPN and CDR2 SVGIG (reference sequence). The V gene lost 4 bases and the J gene lost 0 bases, with 19 bases spanning the gap. The CDR3 DNA sequence: TGTGCCTGGAATCGCCTTGGAGCTAGTGCCTCCTACGAGCAGTACTTC. It translates to CAWNRLGASASYEQYF.

This chain joins TRBV28 and TRBJ2-7, with 7 positions matching TRBD2. Germline V lookup: CDR1 MDHEN, CDR2 SYDVKM. There are 14 residues in the CDR3. Losses at the gene ends were 7 bases for V and 3 bases for J; bases not matched to a gene: 9. Written as DNA, the CDR3 is TGTGCCAGCACCCCGACTAGCCATAACTACGAGCAGTACTTC. It yields the protein CASTPTSHNYEQYF.

The CDR3 is CASSKVPGANEAFF. Written as DNA, the CDR3 is TGTGCCAGCAGCAAAGTCCCGGGTGCCAATGAAGCTTTCTTT. The rearrangement joins TRBV21-1 to TRBJ1-1. TRBV21-1 is reported as a pseudogene. The CDR3 spans 14 residues.

V usage is TRBV28 and J usage is TRBJ1-1; 8 positions agree with TRBD1. V lost 0 bases to trimming and J lost 2 bases; unmatched junction nucleotides: 11. The CDR3 totals 18 residues. CDR1 MDHEN and CDR2 SYDVKM come from the germline V gene. The CDR3: CASSLWRQGLGVNTEAFF. DNA of the CDR3: TGTGCCAGCAGTTTATGGAGACAGGGGCTGGGGGTTAACACTGAAGCTTTCTTT.

This sequence joins TRBV7-2 and TRBJ2-7; 8 bases align to TRBD2. CDR1 SGHTA and CDR2 FQGNSA come from the germline V gene. After removal of 7 bases from V and 3 bases from J, the junction contained 14 bases not matched to a gene. The CDR3 contains 16 residues. The CDR3 DNA reads TGTGCCAGCAATCGGGGGGGCAGTGATCCCTTCTACGAGCAGTACTTC. Amino acids: CASNRGGSDPFYEQYF. Variable domain in full (rest from reference TRBV7-2 and TRBJ2-7): GAGVSQSPSNKVTEKGKDVELRCDPISGHTALYWYRQSLGQGLEFLIYFQGNSAPDKSGLPSDRFSAERTGGSVSTLTIQRTQQEDSAVYLCASNRGGSDPFYEQYFGPGTRLTVT.

CDR3 DNA sequence: TGTGCCAGCAGCCCGACAGGCTTAGGGAACACCGGGGAGCTGTTTTTT. Its protein product is CASSPTGLGNTGELFF. This chain links TRBV7-2 with TRBJ2-2; D might be TRBD1 (6 bases). Looked up from germline, CDR1 is SGHTA and CDR2 is FQGNSA. The V end was cut by 5 bases, the J end by 1 base, with 14 bases between. The CDR3 covers 16 residues.

V gene TRBV19 combines with J gene TRBJ2-5; 7 nucleotides match TRBD1. There are 13 residues in the CDR3. V lost 5 bases to trimming and J lost 5 bases; unmatched junction nucleotides: 5. The germline V gene encodes CDR1 LNHDA and CDR2 SQIVND (reference sequence). For the CDR3, the DNA is TGTGCCAGTAGTGACAGGGTAGTGGAGACCCAGTACTTC. Residues: CASSDRVVETQYF. The variable domain in full, completed from reference TRBV19 and TRBJ2-5, reads DGGITQSPKYLFRKEGQNVTLSCEQNLNHDAMYWYRQDPGQGLRLIYYSQIVNDFQKGDIAEGYSVSREKKESFPLTVTSAQKNPTAFYLCASSDRVVETQYFGPGTRLLVL.

The CDR3 loop is CAWRRRASTDTQYF. CDR3 bases: TGTGCCTGGAGGAGAAGAGCTAGCACAGATACGCAGTATTTT. The V call is TRBV30, the J call TRBJ2-3; D not certain. The CDR3 consists of 14 residues. V was shortened by 3 bases and J by 0 bases, with 10 bases between the two germline ends. Germline CDR1 reads GTSNPN; CDR2 reads SVGIG (reference sequence).

The DNA of the CDR3 is TGTGCCAGCGCATCCGGGACTAGCGGCCAGTGGGAGCAGTACTTC. It specifies CASASGTSGQWEQYF. This chain joins TRBV5-4 and TRBJ2-7, with TRBD2 matching over 11 bases. The length of the CDR3 is 15 residues. CDR1 is SGHNT, CDR2 YYREEE, per germline (reference sequence). J gave up 7 bases and V 7 bases, and 13 bases lay outside the gene matches. Supplemented by reference TRBV5-4 and TRBJ2-7, the full variable domain reads ETGVTQSPTHLIKTRGQQVTLRCSSQSGHNTVSWYQQALGQGPQFIFQYYREEENGRGNFPPRFSGLQFPNYSSELNVNALELDDSALYLCASASGTSGQWEQYFGPGTRLTVT.

This chain links TRBV10-3 with TRBJ2-7; TRBD1 matches 8 bases. V dropped 10 bases and J dropped 4; count of bases not matched to a gene: 9. The CDR3 spans 13 residues. Germline V gene lookup returns CDR1 ENHRY and CDR2 SYGVKD. The CDR3 spells CATAERTGYEQYF. Written as DNA, the CDR3 is TGTGCCACCGCCGAGAGGACAGGGTACGAGCAGTACTTC.

The chain employs TRBV6-6 and TRBJ1-5, with a weak D call TRBD1 (5 bases). This CDR3 is 11 amino acids long. Germline V gene data show CDR1 as MNHNY and CDR2 as SVGAGI (reference sequence). Trimming took 4 bases from V and 8 from J, leaving 6 bases between them. Written as DNA, the CDR3 is TGTGCCAGCAGTTCCAGGGAGCCCCAGCATTTT. It is translated as CASSSREPQHF.